This T cell receptor (beta chain) was sequenced for a study of brain T cells in children with intractable seizures. Study results and caveats: Viral specificity was inferred only from CDR3 similarity; HCMV serostatus was unknown.

Regarding time point: blood from clinic visit 5 months post-surgery; TSC patient then seizure free. Between the trimmed V and J ends, which lost 3 bases and 2 bases, there was a span of 7 bases. The CDR3 length is 13 residues. The germline gives CDR1 SGHAT, CDR2 FQNNGV. The assay was immunoSEQ multiplex PCR, and TCRdb's table has in-frame clones only and misses some. The data hold 300,000 to 400,000 clones, with roughly 93% observed a single time. About this clone: Antigen specificity is unknown. Additional DNA sequences in this sample encode the identical CDR3.

Sequencing used peripheral blood, obtained 4 to 5 months after surgery. The receptor's source is a boy in the first two years of life with tuberous sclerosis and intractable seizures. The chain employs TRBV11-2 and TRBJ1-1, with unresolved D. CDR3 protein: CASSLGSNTEAFF. The CDR3 coding sequence is TGTGCCAGCAGCTTGGGAAGCAACACTGAAGCTTTCTTT. Full variable domain (missing parts from reference TRBV11-2 and TRBJ1-1): EAGVAQSPRYKIIEKRQSVAFWCNPISGHATLYWYQQILGQGPKLLIQFQNNGVVDDSQLPKDRFSAERLKGVDSTLKIQPAKLEDSAVYLCASSLGSNTEAFFGQGTRLTVV.